Below, one T cell receptor beta chain is given with its context. This entry comes from a study of blood T cell repertoires in COVID-19. Study overall: Samples taken during acute and convalescent COVID-19 were collected in the United States, Italy and Spain. The cDNA or gDNA used as material had been derived from T cells, B-cell-depleted T cells, or PBMCs.

V was pared by 2 bases and J by 3 bases, with 3 bases of the junction left unmatched. Germline-derived CDR1 and CDR2 are GTSNPN and SVGIG (reference sequence). CDR3 length equals 14 residues. As originally analysed: Reference gene primers were amplified, and this amplification served to estimate nucleated cell counts. TCRdb's copy holds only in-frame clones and misses some; the assay was immunoSEQ multiplex PCR. For V, J and clone size, that table is used; D and trimming come from the DNA. The table lists 250,000 to 350,000 clones, 75% to 90% of them singletons, with 0.94% in the top ten. The clonotype comes from a middle-aged woman who had recovered from COVID-19. Sequenced material: peripheral blood. The chain uses TRBV30 and TRBJ2-5, with TRBD1 matching 10 bases. The CDR3, as DNA: TGTGCCTGGAGTCCCGGGACAGGGGAAGAGACCCAGTACTTC. Its translation is CAWSPGTGEETQYF.